This paragraph reports one T cell receptor beta chain. A far larger clone is one base from this, pointing to a likely read error. Germline-derived CDR1 and CDR2 are SGHNT and YYREEE (reference sequence). This CDR3 is built from 13 residues. This sample is part of a study of cytomegalovirus exposure and HLA in healthy donors. The PCR contained 60 Vbeta and 13 Jbeta primers. Sequencing used immunoSEQ multiplex PCR; TCRdb keeps in-frame clones, though not all of them. This table has 150,000 to 200,000 clones, about 77% appearing once. The sequenced material came from PBMCs. The chain links TRBV5-4 to TRBJ1-1; TRBD1 aligns across 8 bases. The origin of this receptor is a female donor in good health and CMV-seronegative. The CDR3 here is CPSSLDRDTEAFF. The CDR3 DNA is TGTCCCAGCAGCTTGGACAGGGACACTGAAGCTTTCTTT.